The subject of this entry is one T cell receptor (beta chain). The record originates from a study of blood T cell repertoires in COVID-19. Study-level background: Researchers got acute and convalescent COVID-19 samples from the United States, Italy and Spain. The cDNA or gDNA used as material had been derived from T cells, B-cell-depleted T cells, or PBMCs.

The germline V gene has CDR1 SGHTA and CDR2 FQGNSA. CDR3 length equals 14 residues. Trimming removed 2 bases from V and 7 bases from J; junction bases left unmatched: 2. Some clones are missing from TCRdb's copy, which holds only in-frame ones; the method was immunoSEQ multiplex PCR. The table has 150,000 to 180,000 clones, more than 80% seen once. Sequencing input: peripheral blood. The source of this sequence is a middle-aged woman with acute or convalescent COVID-19. This chain uses TRBV7-2 with TRBJ1-2; 12 nucleotides agree with TRBD1. The CDR3 sequence: CASSLWDRGLGYTF. The CDR3 region has the DNA TGTGCCAGCAGCTTATGGGACAGGGGGCTTGGCTACACCTTC.